This passage covers 27 T cell receptor beta chains from one sample sequenced in a study of shared clonotypes between healthy human individuals. Naive CD8 isolation took CD45RO-negative cells positively selected for CCR7 and excluded terminally differentiated effector memory CD45RA+ cells. The assay was immunoSEQ multiplex PCR, and TCRdb's table has in-frame clones only and misses some. The sample records 550,000 to 750,000 clones, 95% to 96% being singletons. Input material: naive CD8+ T cells sorted from blood. The receptors were gathered from a woman younger than 45 in good health.

V and J are TRBV6-5 and TRBJ2-1, with 8 bases matching TRBD2. V was pared by 6 bases and J by 6 bases, with 10 bases of the junction left unmatched. The CDR3 runs 15 residues. The germline CDR1 and CDR2 sequences are MNHEY and SVGAGI. The CDR3 sequence: CASRVLADSVNEQFF. Here the CDR3 DNA reads TGTGCCAGCAGAGTACTAGCGGATTCCGTCAATGAGCAGTTCTTC.

Concerning this clone: This CDR3 is also generated by other DNA sequences in the sample. The rearrangement uses TRBV9 and TRBJ2-7; D is unclear. The germline V gene encodes CDR1 SGDLS and CDR2 YYNGEE. The V end lost 2 bases, the J end lost 1 base, and 10 bases lay between the germline ends. CDR3 length: 14 residues. Here the CDR3 DNA reads TGTGCCAGCAGCGTGGGCCTAGGGTCCTACGAGCAGTACTTC. Amino acids: CASSVGLGSYEQYF.

The V gene is TRBV6-5, the J gene TRBJ1-2; no clear D. CDR1 and CDR2 (germline): MNHEY, SVGAGI. With 5 bases removed from V and 3 bases from J, the gap between germline ends came to 13 bases. The CDR3 has 14 amino acids. CDR3 protein: CASSPRTEHYGYTF. CDR3 sequence (DNA): TGTGCCAGCAGTCCTAGGACCGAACACTATGGCTACACCTTC.

CDR3 residues: CASSIFPGNSYEQYF. The DNA of the CDR3 is TGTGCCAGTAGTATTTTTCCGGGGAACTCCTACGAGCAGTACTTC. The chain is built from TRBV19 and TRBJ2-7; D is possibly TRBD2 (5 bases). This CDR3 comprises 15 residues. The ends were cut back, 3 bases at V and 0 bases at J, with 12 bases in the middle. Germline loops: CDR1 LNHDA, CDR2 SQIVND (reference sequence).

This chain joins TRBV27 and TRBJ2-1; 10 nucleotides line up with TRBD2. V gave up 9 bases and J gave up 4 bases; unmatched junction bases: 9. Germline V CDR1 and CDR2: MNHEY, SMNVEV (reference sequence). The CDR3 sequence is 15 residues long. The CDR3 sequence is CASSPGLAKYNEQFF. CDR3 coding DNA: TGTGCCAGTAGTCCGGGACTAGCGAAATACAATGAGCAGTTCTTC.

V usage is TRBV9 and J usage is TRBJ1-1; 7 positions agree with TRBD1. In germline, CDR1 is SGDLS, CDR2 YYNGEE. The CDR3 length is 13 residues. J lost 3 bases, V lost 4 bases, and 3 bases had no gene match. In nucleotides, the CDR3 is TGTGCCAGCAGCACAGACAGGGACACTGAAGCTTTCTTT. Protein sequence: CASSTDRDTEAFF.

The V call is TRBV4-1, the J call TRBJ2-2; 8 nucleotides match TRBD2. The germline gives CDR1 MGHRA, CDR2 YSYEKL. V dropped 1 base and J dropped 6; count of bases not matched to a gene: 10. The CDR3 contains 17 residues. The CDR3 here is CASSQVTAGVRAGELFF. The DNA for the CDR3 is TGCGCCAGCAGCCAAGTGACAGCGGGAGTACGCGCCGGGGAGCTGTTTTTT.

The chain has TRBV27 and TRBJ1-2; 7 bases map to TRBD1. Germline assignment: CDR1 MNHEY and CDR2 SMNVEV (reference sequence). Trimming cost V 3 bases and J 6 bases; bases outside gene matches: 7. The CDR3 length is 14 residues. The CDR3 loop reads CASSFQDRADGYTF. CDR3 nucleotides: TGTGCCAGCAGTTTCCAAGACAGGGCCGATGGCTACACCTTC.

The chain links TRBV14 to TRBJ2-7, with TRBD2 identical over 9 bases. The CDR3 length is 16 residues. V trimming: 5 bases; J trimming: 2 bases; junction bases outside the gene matches: 10. The germline V gene has CDR1 SGHDN and CDR2 FVKESK. CDR3 protein: CASSEGPGLAPYEQYF. The CDR3 region has the DNA TGTGCCAGCAGCGAAGGACCGGGACTAGCTCCCTACGAGCAGTACTTC.

The rearrangement uses TRBV5-8 and TRBJ2-5; 7 bases line up with TRBD2. The assigned J gene may be wrong: the sequence end matches TRBJ2-7 better. Germline V gene data show CDR1 as SGHTS and CDR2 as YDEGEE. This CDR3 has 15 residues. This CDR3 reads CASSLGSGESYEQYF. The CDR3 nucleotides are TGTGCCAGCAGCTTGGGGAGCGGGGAGTCCTACGAGCAGTACTTC.

This chain uses TRBV14 with TRBJ2-1; 12 nucleotides agree with TRBD2. The CDR3 extends over 20 amino acids. Germline V gene lookup returns CDR1 SGHDN and CDR2 FVKESK. V shed 2 bases and J 6 bases; nucleotides not matched to a gene: 17. The CDR3 coding sequence is TGTGCCAGCAGCCAAACAAGGGGGACTAGCGGGCCATACGGGTCCAATGAGCAGTTCTTC. Protein: CASSQTRGTSGPYGSNEQFF.

V is TRBV27 and J is TRBJ2-7, with D possibly matching TRBD2 (6 bases). Deletions cut 2 bases from V and 4 bases from J, with 21 bases between. The CDR3 has 17 residues. Per the germline V gene, CDR1 is MNHEY and CDR2 is SMNVEV (reference sequence). The CDR3 here is CASSLVSPGLRAYEQYF. As DNA, the CDR3 is TGTGCCAGCAGTTTAGTATCTCCGGGACTGCGGGCGTACGAGCAGTACTTC.

The chain links TRBV27 to TRBJ1-4; 8 bases map to TRBD1. The CDR3 sequence is 16 residues long. J was trimmed by 4 bases and V by 5 bases; bases with no gene match: 9. CDR1 is MNHEY, CDR2 SMNVEV, per germline (reference sequence). The CDR3 region is CASSKISTGDNEKLFF. For the CDR3, the DNA is TGTGCCAGCAGTAAAATCTCGACAGGGGATAATGAAAAACTGTTTTTT.

The chain carries TRBV9 and TRBJ1-1; the match to TRBD1 covers 8 bases. CDR1 is SGDLS and CDR2 is YYNGEE in the germline V gene. Trimming at V came to 3 bases and at J to 1 base, leaving 5 bases not matched to a gene. The CDR3 is 15 residues long. CDR3: CASSADGQGNTEAFF. CDR3 nucleotide sequence: TGTGCCAGCAGCGCCGATGGACAGGGGAACACTGAAGCTTTCTTT. The full variable domain, its missing parts supplied by reference TRBV9 and TRBJ1-1, is DSGVTQTPKHLITATGQRVTLRCSPRSGDLSVYWYQQSLDQGLQFLIQYYNGEERAKGNILERFSAQQFPDLHSELNLSSLELGDSALYFCASSADGQGNTEAFFGQGTRLTVV.

In this sample, this clone turned up once. For the CDR3, the DNA is TGTGCCAGCAGCTTGCAGGGGGGCAAAGACAATGAGCAGTTCTTC. Its translation: CASSLQGGKDNEQFF. The rearrangement links TRBV5-6 to TRBJ2-1, with D perhaps TRBD1 (7 bases). V was clipped by 1 base and J by 5 bases, with 13 bases between them. The CDR3 has 15 residues. Germline loops: CDR1 SGHDT, CDR2 YYEEEE.

The rearrangement links TRBV21-1 to TRBJ1-5; TRBD1 is taken as the D call from the table, unchecked against the DNA. TRBV21-1 is labeled a pseudogene. CDR3 length: 17 amino acids. DNA for the CDR3: TGTGCCAGCAGCAAAGATACAGGAAAAGGTAGCAATCAGCCCCAGCATTTT. Translated, it gives CASSKDTGKGSNQPQHF.

CDR3 sequence reads: CASSQGGGRSYNEQFF. In DNA, the CDR3 is TGCGCCAGCAGCCAGGGGGGCGGGCGCTCCTACAATGAGCAGTTCTTC. The genes are TRBV4-1 and TRBJ2-1; D is tentatively TRBD1 or TRBD2 (6 bases each). The germline CDR1 and CDR2 sequences are MGHRA and YSYEKL. V shed 3 bases and J shed 0 bases, with 12 bases lying between them. The CDR3 length is 16 residues.

The chain uses TRBV2 and TRBJ2-7; TRBD2 matches at 7 bases. The CDR3 totals 13 residues. V trimming: 3 bases; J trimming: 3 bases; junction bases outside the gene matches: 2. Looked up from germline, CDR1 is SNHLY and CDR2 is FYNNEI. The CDR3 DNA reads as TGTGCCAGCAGTGAGGGGGGGTTCTACGAGCAGTACTTC. Its protein product is CASSEGGFYEQYF.

The chain uses TRBV5-8 and TRBJ2-1, with 8 bases lining up with TRBD1. V gave up 3 bases and J gave up 9 bases; unmatched junction bases: 11. Germline values: CDR1 SGHTS, CDR2 YDEGEE. The CDR3 covers 15 residues. DNA for the CDR3: TGTGCCAGCAGCTGGGGACAGGTGGCCCCCGGTGAGCAGTTCTTC. Translated: CASSWGQVAPGEQFF.

This clone was picked up one time. The rearrangement joins TRBV2 to TRBJ2-1; TRBD2 agrees at 13 bases. The J segment lost 7 bases and the V segment lost 9 bases, leaving 9 bases of the junction unmatched. Germline V CDR1 and CDR2: SNHLY, FYNNEI. The CDR3 covers 15 residues. The CDR3 here is CASKLAGGPRNEQFF. CDR3 nucleotides: TGTGCCAGTAAACTAGCGGGAGGGCCAAGAAATGAGCAGTTCTTC.

The chain uses TRBV19 and TRBJ1-4, with D perhaps matching TRBD1 (6 bases). V lost 5 bases and J 2 bases, leaving 12 bases between the germline ends. The CDR3 spans 15 residues. CDR1 is LNHDA and CDR2 is SQIVND in the germline V gene (reference sequence). CDR3 sequence (DNA): TGTGCCAGTAGTGGGGGCCGCGAGACTAATGAAAAACTGTTTTTT. It is translated as CASSGGRETNEKLFF.

The chain uses TRBV28 and TRBJ1-5; TRBD1 is a possible D gene (5 bases). Trimming left V 6 bases short and J 0 bases short, with 15 bases between. The germline V gene has CDR1 MDHEN and CDR2 SYDVKM. CDR3 length: 16 amino acids. CDR3 sequence (DNA): TGTGCCAGCAGGCTTACAGGATATTATAGCAATCAGCCCCAGCATTTT. It specifies CASRLTGYYSNQPQHF.

The table lists this clone with a count of one. The chain couples TRBV29-1 to TRBJ2-7; 7 nucleotides line up with TRBD1. This CDR3 is built from 13 residues. Germline values: CDR1 SQVTM, CDR2 ANQGSEA. The ends lost 5 bases at V and 2 bases at J; junction bases unmatched: 6. The CDR3, as DNA: TGCAGCGTTTGGGGCAGGGGGACCTACGAGCAGTACTTC. Protein product: CSVWGRGTYEQYF.

This sequence joins TRBV27 and TRBJ2-7, with 13 bases lining up with TRBD2. Germline trimming cut 7 bases from V and 1 base from J; bases unmatched to any gene: 7. This CDR3 has 16 residues. CDR1 is MNHEY and CDR2 is SMNVEV in the germline V gene (reference sequence). In nucleotides, the CDR3 is TGTGCCAGCACCCCTTTGACTAGCGGGAGGTCCTACGAGCAGTACTTC. Protein product: CASTPLTSGRSYEQYF.

The chain couples TRBV2 to TRBJ2-7; D remains ambiguous. In germline, CDR1 is SNHLY, CDR2 FYNNEI. Trimming stripped 1 base from V and 1 base from J, with 11 bases between. The CDR3 is 15 amino acids. In DNA form, the CDR3 reads TGTGCCAGCAGTGAAGAACCGTCCAGATCCTACGAGCAGTACTTC. Encoded protein: CASSEEPSRSYEQYF.

The gene calls are TRBV2 and TRBJ2-3; 8 bases are shared with TRBD2. This CDR3 region has 15 residues. Per the germline V gene, CDR1 is SNHLY and CDR2 is FYNNEI. V gave up 4 bases and J gave up 0 bases; unmatched junction bases: 3. Here the CDR3 DNA reads TGTGCCAGCAGTGCCCCTAGCGGGAGCACAGATACGCAGTATTTT. It codes for CASSAPSGSTDTQYF.

The chain's CDR3 is CASSDLAGGPMNTGELFF. CDR3 coding DNA: TGTGCCAGCAGTGATCTAGCGGGAGGGCCGATGAACACCGGGGAGCTGTTTTTT. The chain links TRBV6-1 to TRBJ2-2; 12 positions agree with TRBD2. This CDR3 spans 18 amino acids. From germline, CDR1 is MNHNS and CDR2 SASEGT. Losses at the gene ends were 3 bases for V and 1 base for J; bases not matched to a gene: 6.